One sample yielded the 12 T cell receptor beta chains listed below, sequenced in a study of control samples from healthy donors and cancer patients. Repertoires were generated with immunoSEQ multiplex PCR, while TCRdb's copy carries only in-frame clones and drops some. The sample records some 100,000 clones, roughly 83% being singletons. Sequencing was carried out using blood. These receptors all come from a woman in her 30s in good health.

The V gene is TRBV18, the J gene TRBJ2-1; TRBD2 might be the D (6 bases). The CDR3 consists of 17 residues. V lost 4 bases, J lost 0 bases, and 16 bases lay in between. Germline V gives CDR1 KGHSH, CDR2 LQKENI. DNA for the CDR3: TGTGCCAGCTCACAATTGTGGGGGGAAAGCTCCTACAATGAGCAGTTCTTC. Its protein is CASSQLWGESSYNEQFF.

The chain uses TRBV10-2 and TRBJ2-1; TRBD2 agrees at 7 bases. Looked up from germline, CDR1 is WSHSY and CDR2 is SAAADI. The trim removed 6 bases at V and 0 bases at J, leaving 11 bases unmatched. The CDR3 is made up of 17 amino acids. The CDR3 nucleotides read TGCGCCAGCAGGGGAAGTCGGCGGGGGAGCTCCTACAATGAGCAGTTCTTC. The encoded protein is CASRGSRRGSSYNEQFF.

This chain joins TRBV25-1 and TRBJ2-1, with a possible D match to TRBD1 (6 bases). CDR3 length: 18 residues. CDR1 and CDR2 (germline): MGHDK, SYGVNS. With 2 bases removed from V and 4 bases from J, the gap between germline ends came to 21 bases. CDR3 sequence: CASSENPPGTPLYNEQFF. As DNA, the CDR3 is TGTGCCAGCAGTGAAAATCCCCCGGGGACACCCTTATACAATGAGCAGTTCTTC.

This chain uses TRBV19 with TRBJ1-2; 9 positions agree with TRBD1. This CDR3 comprises 14 residues. The trim removed 3 bases at V and 4 bases at J, leaving 3 bases unmatched. Germline V gene data show CDR1 as LNHDA and CDR2 as SQIVND (reference sequence). The CDR3 nucleotides are TGTGCCAGTAGTATGGGGACAGGGAGCTATGGCTACACCTTC. Residues: CASSMGTGSYGYTF.

The CDR3 loop reads CASSLELGRGAGNTIYF. CDR3 bases: TGTGCCAGCAGCTTGGAATTGGGGCGAGGGGCTGGAAACACCATATATTTT. The chain uses TRBV5-5 and TRBJ1-3; D perhaps matches TRBD1 (5 bases). The CDR3 loop spans 17 amino acids. V was shortened by 0 bases and J by 2 bases, with 15 bases between the two germline ends. The germline V gene encodes CDR1 SGHKS and CDR2 YYEKEE (reference sequence). Full variable domain (rest looked up from reference TRBV5-5 and TRBJ1-3): DAGVTQSPTHLIKTRGQQVTLRCSPISGHKSVSWYQQVLGQGPQFIFQYYEKEERGRGNFPDRFSARQFPNYSSELNVNALLLGDSALYLCASSLELGRGAGNTIYFGEGSWLTVV.

In this sample, this clone turned up a few times. The CDR3 sequence is CATSRDEWGEAEAFF. The DNA of the CDR3 is TGTGCCACCAGCAGAGATGAGTGGGGCGAGGCTGAAGCTTTCTTT. The V and J genes are TRBV15 and TRBJ1-1; D is possibly TRBD1 (5 bases). Germline lookup yields CDR1 LNHNV and CDR2 YYDKDF (reference sequence). CDR3 length: 15 residues. Trimming took 0 bases from V and 6 from J, leaving 14 bases between them.

The CDR3 DNA reads TGTGCCAGCAGTTTGGCCCGGGAAAAACTGTTTTTT. Translated, it gives CASSLAREKLFF. The chain combines TRBV28 with TRBJ1-4; no clear D. CDR1 MDHEN and CDR2 SYDVKM come from the germline V gene. V lost 3 bases, J lost 8 bases, and 7 bases lay in between. The CDR3 extends over 12 amino acids.

In this sample, this clone turned up a few times. The chain carries TRBV5-4 and TRBJ1-2; unclear D gene. The CDR3 is 15 residues long. V lost 0 bases to trimming and J lost 6 bases, with 15 bases between them. CDR1 and CDR2 from the germline V gene are SGHNT and YYREEE (reference sequence). CDR3 amino acids: CASSLEGQPFHGYTF. DNA for the CDR3: TGTGCCAGCAGCTTGGAGGGTCAGCCCTTCCATGGCTACACCTTC.

The CDR3 DNA reads as TGTGCCAGCAGCTCAGATCCCGGGACAGGGGCCTACGAGCAGTACTTC. This gives the protein CASSSDPGTGAYEQYF. The J gene is TRBJ2-7, the V gene TRBV5-4, with 10 bases matching TRBD1. The junction had 8 bases not matched to a gene; V was cut back by 3 bases and J by 2 bases. CDR1 is SGHNT and CDR2 is YYREEE in the germline V gene (reference sequence). CDR3 length: 16 residues. Full variable domain (rest looked up from reference TRBV5-4 and TRBJ2-7): ETGVTQSPTHLIKTRGQQVTLRCSSQSGHNTVSWYQQALGQGPQFIFQYYREEENGRGNFPPRFSGLQFPNYSSELNVNALELDDSALYLCASSSDPGTGAYEQYFGPGTRLTVT.

This clone was seen only a few times. The genes are TRBV5-4 and TRBJ2-1; D perhaps matches TRBD2 (6 bases). Germline loops: CDR1 SGHNT, CDR2 YYREEE (reference sequence). Trimming removed 0 bases at V and 6 bases at J, with 13 bases between. The CDR3 sequence is 15 residues long. The CDR3 DNA sequence: TGTGCCAGCAGCTTGGGGGCGGGGCGATCCAATGAGCAGTTCTTC. Encoded protein: CASSLGAGRSNEQFF.

This chain links TRBV4-2 with TRBJ2-1, with 7 bases fitting TRBD2. The CDR3 sequence is 18 residues long. Per germline, CDR1 LGHNA and CDR2 YNFKEQ. Germline trimming cut 1 base from V and 0 bases from J; bases unmatched to any gene: 9. The CDR3 loop reads CASSQVRLGGSSYNEQFF. The DNA of the CDR3 is TGTGCCAGCAGCCAAGTTCGGCTCGGGGGGAGCTCCTACAATGAGCAGTTCTTC.

J is TRBJ2-7 and V is TRBV5-8, with D possibly being TRBD1 (6 bases). CDR1 is SGHTS, CDR2 YDEGEE, per germline. CDR3 length equals 15 residues. The germline V and J ends were trimmed by 4 bases and 0 bases, with 14 bases remaining between them. In DNA form, the CDR3 reads TGTGCCAGCAGCCCTAAGGGACACCACTCCTACGAGCAGTACTTC. This codes for CASSPKGHHSYEQYF.